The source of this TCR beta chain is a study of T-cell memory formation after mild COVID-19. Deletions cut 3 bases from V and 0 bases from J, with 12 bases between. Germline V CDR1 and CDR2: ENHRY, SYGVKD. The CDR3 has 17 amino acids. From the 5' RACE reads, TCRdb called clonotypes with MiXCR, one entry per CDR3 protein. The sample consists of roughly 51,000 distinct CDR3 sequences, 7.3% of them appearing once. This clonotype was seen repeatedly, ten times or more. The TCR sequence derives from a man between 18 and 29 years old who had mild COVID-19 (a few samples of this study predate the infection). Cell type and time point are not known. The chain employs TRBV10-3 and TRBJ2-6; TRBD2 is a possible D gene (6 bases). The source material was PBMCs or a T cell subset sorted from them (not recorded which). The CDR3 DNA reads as TGTGCCATCAGTGACTTGGCGGGGCACTCTGGGGCCAACGTCCTGACTTTC. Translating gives CAISDLAGHSGANVLTF.